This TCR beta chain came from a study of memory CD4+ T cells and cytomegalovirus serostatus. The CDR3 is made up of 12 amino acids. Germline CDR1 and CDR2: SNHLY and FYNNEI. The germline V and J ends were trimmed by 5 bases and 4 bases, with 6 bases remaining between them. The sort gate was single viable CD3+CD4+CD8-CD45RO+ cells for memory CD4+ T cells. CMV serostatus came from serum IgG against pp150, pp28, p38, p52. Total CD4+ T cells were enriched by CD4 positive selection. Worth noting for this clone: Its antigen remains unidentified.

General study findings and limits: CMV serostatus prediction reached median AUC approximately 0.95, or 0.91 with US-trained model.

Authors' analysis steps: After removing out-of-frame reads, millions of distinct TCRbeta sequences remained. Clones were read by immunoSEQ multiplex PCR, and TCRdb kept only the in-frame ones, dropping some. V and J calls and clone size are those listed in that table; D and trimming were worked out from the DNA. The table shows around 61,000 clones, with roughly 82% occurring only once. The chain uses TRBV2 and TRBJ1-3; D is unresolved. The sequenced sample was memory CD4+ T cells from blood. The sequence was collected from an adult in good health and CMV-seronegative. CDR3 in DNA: TGTGCCAGCAGTTCACAGGGAAACACCATATATTTT. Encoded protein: CASSSQGNTIYF.